This TCR beta chain was recovered during a study of regulatory T cells in long-lasting Graves disease (dated by TCRdb to 2020 to 2023). With respect to the entire study: To count as having persistent Graves' disease, a patient had to have received antithyroid drug treatment for over 5 years with TSH receptor autoantibodies remaining persistently positive. Patients with persistent Graves' disease were compared with patients with newly diagnosed Graves' disease using TCR sequencing and RNA sequencing of peripheral blood. Persistent Graves' disease patients in the clinical cohort had taken antithyroid drugs for about 10.3 years on average. A total of 33 samples were covered by TCR sequencing, comprising approximately 13 persistent and 20 newly diagnosed Graves' disease patients. The study was registered as a clinical trial and conducted in China. The investigation overall reported the following: Sequencing and analysis were restricted to the TCR beta chain. Preferential use of TRBV28, TRBJ1-2 and TRBJ2-5 was observed in persistent disease, whereas TRBV20-1 and TRBJ2-1 were favored in newly diagnosed disease. Only peripheral blood was studied, because thyroid tissue, the primary lesion, was inaccessible. Persistent patients shared more public clonotypes among themselves (2,741) than newly diagnosed patients did (over 950). The authors acknowledged the small sample size as a limitation that may reduce accuracy. Compared with newly diagnosed patients, persistent Graves' disease patients had lower TCR Shannon entropy and fewer highly expanded clones, which suggests clonal expansion.

In light of the paper, this sample's time point label describes: persistent/refractory GD, antithyroid drugs over 5 years with positive TRAb. For both TCR sequencing and RNA sequencing, RNA was extracted from PBMCs using TRIzol. The diagnosis of Graves' disease was made according to American Thyroid Association guidelines. Patients were recruited from an endocrinology department in Xi'an, China. Each patient gave 9 to 10 milliliters of peripheral blood, collected in an EDTA anticoagulant tube. PBMCs were isolated by Ficoll Paque Plus density gradient separation without further T cell sorting. An Agilent 2100 Bioanalyzer and agarose gel were used to check RNA quality, and a NanoDrop 2000 was used to measure RNA concentration. In this sample, this clonotype turned up many times. Its binding antigen is unknown. Base quality data are lacking; no much larger clone is found one base away. V lost 6 bases and J lost 7 bases, and the count of bases not matched to a germline gene is 14. Inclusive of the bounding cysteine and phenylalanine, the CDR3 is 15 residues long. The DNA shown is the 45-base CDR3, in frame from base 1. From the germline V gene, CDR1 is MDHEN and CDR2 is SYDVKM.

The method behind the library was multiplex PCR. Instrument on record: Illumina HiSeq 4000. iRepertoire HTBI primers and Arm-PCR amplification of CDR3 regions were used to construct TCR beta libraries. Before sequencing, the PCR products went through gel purification. Regarding the original processing steps: Across samples, about 64 TRBV and roughly 15 TRBJ segments were identified and used for gene usage analysis of CDR3 amino acid clonotypes. Filtered high-quality paired reads were merged into contigs using COPE and FqMerger. Contigs were aligned with BLAST to IMGT TRBV, TRBD and TRBJ reference genes, and CDR3 was defined per IMGT. Clonotypes above 0.1% frequency were classified as highly expanded clones. Repertoire diversity was measured by Shannon entropy, and V-J evenness by the Gini coefficient. A clonotype was considered public if more than one individual shared it. The public sequencing data were trimmed at Q25 with fastp and processed into clonotypes with MiXCR by TCRdb, which kept only in-frame beta chains. One record per CDR3 amino acid sequence lists the most common genes and DNA. These V and J calls originate from TCRdb's pipeline instead of the authors' own analysis. The sample table holds 700,000 or so distinct CDR3 sequences, of which around 32% were seen once. The top ten clones comprise around 40% of the sample.

The receptor's source is a female donor with Graves disease. Sequenced here: peripheral blood mononuclear cells (PBMCs), sampled when the disease was refractory, from a patient treated with antithyroid drugs. The chain is assembled from TRBV28 and TRBJ2-7, and 8 junction bases match TRBD1. The bases read TGTGCCAGCAGCCTAACCCGGGACAGGCTGGGGGAGCAGTACTTC. It translates as CASSLTRDRLGEQYF. Extended through the reference TRBV28 and TRBJ2-7 proteins, this CDR3 yields the full variable domain: DVKVTQSSRYLVKRTGEKVFLECVQDMDHENMFWYRQDPGLGLRLIYFSYDVKMKEKGDIPEGYSVSREKKERFSLILESASTNQTSMYLCASSLTRDRLGEQYFGPGTRLTVT.